This section outlines one T cell receptor (beta chain) sequence together with its context. The antigen is undetermined. The data stem from a study of OX40 agonist ivuxolimab in advanced cancers. Study overall: Ivuxolimab is a fully human IgG2 antibody that activates OX40 (CD134).

TCRdb's table, derived via immunoSEQ multiplex PCR, lists solely in-frame clones and lacks some. The sample holds 20,000 to 30,000 clones, approximately 79% seen once. The CDR3 totals 14 residues. The ends were cut back, 0 bases at V and 8 bases at J, with 11 bases in the middle. Germline-derived CDR1 and CDR2 are MGHRA and YSYEKL. Study-wide points: It was also the case that some nonresponders had low normalized T-cell clonal expansion.

The sequence was collected from an adult with an advanced solid tumor such as melanoma, head and neck, liver or kidney cancer. The sample in question was CD4+ or CD8+ T cells sorted from blood, obtained in a trial of the OX40 agonist ivuxolimab. V and J are TRBV4-1 and TRBJ2-4; D remains unclear. As DNA, the CDR3 is TGCGCCAGCAGCCAAGATCGGGCTATTGACATTCAGTACTTC. Its translation is CASSQDRAIDIQYF.